The 32 T cell receptor beta chains presented below share a single source sample, sequenced in a study of blood T cells in healthy people across ages (dated by TCRdb to 2015 to 2017). Receptor amplification or capture employed 5' RACE. The sequencing machine was an Illumina HiSeq 2500. The second PCR ran for roughly 7 to 12 cycles and used a J-beta primer mix along with a sample-barcoded 5' primer. Using fastp at Q25 and MiXCR, TCRdb reprocessed the public reads and kept productive beta chains. A single entry per CDR3 protein holds the most common genes and DNA from its merged rows. This sample is represented by 700,000 or so distinct CDR3 sequences; about a fifth of them were singletons. Jointly, the top ten make up 22% of the sample. The specimen sequenced was blood. The receptors come from a man between 65 and 85 years old in good health.

The CDR3 reads CASSQEGVNEQFF. In DNA, the CDR3 is TGTGCCAGCAGCCAAGAGGGGGTGAATGAGCAGTTCTTC. The chain carries TRBV9 and TRBJ2-1, with TRBD1 as a possible D gene (6 bases). The germline V gene encodes CDR1 SGDLS and CDR2 YYNGEE. V gave up 4 bases and J gave up 7 bases, with 12 bases separating them. The CDR3 spans 13 residues.

The rearrangement joins TRBV5-1 to TRBJ2-5; TRBD1 agrees at 10 bases. J lost 6 bases, V lost 5 bases, and 7 bases had no gene match. This CDR3 region has 14 residues. CDR1 is SGHRS and CDR2 is YFSETQ in the germline V gene. The chain's CDR3 is CASRSTGGMKTQYF. DNA for the CDR3: TGCGCCAGCAGGTCGACAGGGGGCATGAAGACCCAGTACTTC.

The CDR3 sequence is CASSFISGRNEQFF. CDR3 sequence (DNA): TGTGCCAGCAGCTTTATTAGCGGGAGGAATGAGCAGTTCTTC. The J gene is TRBJ2-1, the V gene TRBV5-6, with 10 bases identical to TRBD2. The CDR3 is 14 residues long. CDR1 is SGHDT and CDR2 is YYEEEE in the germline V gene. V shed 2 bases, J shed 7 bases, and the junction held 3 bases outside the gene matches.

This clonotype has more than one count but fewer than ten. This chain connects TRBV11-2 to TRBJ2-3; D is unresolved. The CDR3 has 13 amino acids. V was trimmed by 7 bases and J by 7 bases, leaving 15 bases between them. CDR1 SGHAT and CDR2 FQNNGV come from the germline V gene. The CDR3 sequence is CASTLASMNTQYF. The CDR3 nucleotides read TGTGCCAGCACTCTCGCGAGCATGAATACGCAGTATTTT.

The V gene is TRBV27, the J gene TRBJ2-4; TRBD2 agrees at 12 bases. The CDR3 spans 20 residues. V dropped 4 bases and J dropped 0; count of bases not matched to a gene: 13. The V gene's germline CDR1 is MNHEY and CDR2 SMNVEV (reference sequence). CDR3 DNA sequence: TGTGCCAGCAGTTCGCTCACTAGCGGGGGGTCAACTCTAGCCAAAAACATTCAGTACTTC. This gives the protein CASSSLTSGGSTLAKNIQYF.

CDR3 region: CASSQMRNSPLHF. The CDR3 DNA sequence: TGTGCCAGCAGCCAAATGCGGAATTCACCCCTCCACTTT. The V gene is TRBV14, the J gene TRBJ1-6; D gene uncertain. Germline CDR1 and CDR2: SGHDN and FVKESK. There are 13 residues in the CDR3. V shed 2 bases and J shed 7 bases, with 6 bases lying between them.

This clonotype has only a few counts. The V call is TRBV29-1, the J call TRBJ2-6; D unresolved. V dropped 4 bases and J dropped 0 bases, with 7 bases sitting between them. Germline V CDR1 and CDR2: SQVTM, ANQGSEA. The CDR3 totals 14 residues. The CDR3 bases are TGCAGCGTTGGGGGTGACTCTGGGGCCAACGTCCTGACTTTC. Residues: CSVGGDSGANVLTF. The complete variable domain, with remaining parts taken from reference TRBV29-1 and TRBJ2-6, reads SAVISQKPSRDICQRGTSLTIQCQVDSQVTMMFWYRQQPGQSLTLIATANQGSEATYESGFVIDKFPISRPNLTFSTLTVSNMSPEDSSIYLCSVGGDSGANVLTFGAGSRLTVL.

The V gene is TRBV6-6, the J gene TRBJ1-1; a possible D gene is TRBD1 (6 bases). The CDR3 length is 16 residues. The V end was cut by 5 bases, the J end by 3 bases, with 19 bases between. Germline values: CDR1 MNHNY, CDR2 SVGAGI (reference sequence). The CDR3 region has the DNA TGTGCCAGCAGTAACACAAAGGGGGGCATGGACACTGAAGCTTTCTTT. It is translated as CASSNTKGGMDTEAFF.

In this sample, this clonotype turned up many times. This CDR3 is CASSPPGQGGNEQFF. The CDR3 DNA sequence: TGTGCCAGTAGTCCACCGGGACAGGGTGGCAATGAGCAGTTCTTC. The V gene is TRBV19, the J gene TRBJ2-1, with 9 bases aligning to TRBD1. The CDR3 consists of 15 residues. The germline CDR1 and CDR2 sequences are LNHDA and SQIVND (reference sequence). Trimming took 5 bases from V and 6 from J; bases not matched to a gene: 8.

The V gene is TRBV7-9, the J gene TRBJ2-5; D not certain. The J call could be wrong; TRBJ2-7 is a better fit for the DNA end. This CDR3 has 14 amino acids. CDR1 is SEHNR, CDR2 FQNEAQ, per germline (reference sequence). CDR3 sequence: CASSAGFSSYEQYF. The DNA for the CDR3 is TGTGCCAGCAGCGCCGGGTTTAGCTCCTACGAGCAGTACTTC.

This clonotype was recorded a few times. The V and J genes are TRBV18 and TRBJ2-7; D might be TRBD1 (6 bases). This CDR3 has 13 residues. Trimming removed 3 bases at V and 6 bases at J, with 12 bases between. Germline assignment: CDR1 KGHSH and CDR2 LQKENI. The CDR3 here is CASSPGQSGEQYF. As DNA, the CDR3 is TGTGCCAGCTCACCCGGACAGAGCGGCGAGCAGTACTTC.

This clonotype was found many times. The chain has TRBV5-1 and TRBJ2-7, with a tentative D call TRBD1 (6 bases). Looked up from germline, CDR1 is SGHRS and CDR2 is YFSETQ. V lost 0 bases and J lost 4, with 14 bases in between. There are 15 residues in the CDR3. This chain's CDR3 is CASSLGFGQSYEQYF. Written as DNA, the CDR3 is TGCGCCAGCAGCTTGGGCTTCGGACAGTCGTACGAGCAGTACTTC.

The table lists this clonotype with a few counts. This chain joins TRBV3-1 and TRBJ2-7; D call uncertain. The CDR3 consists of 14 residues. V was cut by 3 bases and J by 1 base, with 10 bases left in between. CDR1 is LGHDT and CDR2 is YNNKEL in the germline V gene (reference sequence). CDR3 nucleotide sequence: TGTGCCAGCAGCCAGGGTAAGCGTTCCTACGAGCAGTACTTC. This translates into CASSQGKRSYEQYF.

This chain connects TRBV5-1 to TRBJ2-2; TRBD2 is a possible D gene (5 bases). Per germline, CDR1 SGHRS and CDR2 YFSETQ. Trimming shortened V by 0 bases and J by 4 bases, and 10 bases separated the two germline ends. This CDR3 contains 15 residues. The CDR3 loop is CASSLAPGVTGELFF. CDR3 nucleotides: TGCGCCAGCAGCTTGGCTCCCGGGGTCACCGGGGAGCTGTTTTTT.

This clonotype was counted between two and nine times. The chain employs TRBV5-1 and TRBJ2-3; D assignment may be TRBD1 or TRBD2 (5 bases each). The CDR3 runs 15 residues. Looked up from germline, CDR1 is SGHRS and CDR2 is YFSETQ. V gave up 2 bases and J gave up 3 bases, with 13 bases separating them. DNA for the CDR3: TGCGCCAGCAGCTTACTAGAAGGGGTGACAGATACGCAGTATTTT. It encodes CASSLLEGVTDTQYF.

The rearrangement uses TRBV5-1 and TRBJ1-6, with D unresolved. Germline V lookup: CDR1 SGHRS, CDR2 YFSETQ. The CDR3 has 13 amino acids. The V gene lost 7 bases and the J gene lost 10 bases, with 15 bases spanning the gap. CDR3 amino acids: CASSLGVQSPLHF. CDR3 nucleotides: TGCGCCAGCTCCCTCGGGGTGCAGTCACCCCTCCACTTT.

This clonotype turned up a few times. This chain links TRBV20-1 with TRBJ2-3; weak D call: TRBD2 (5 bases). V dropped 7 bases and J dropped 2 bases, with 16 bases sitting between them. This CDR3 contains 14 residues. CDR1 is DFQATT, CDR2 SNEGSKA, per germline (reference sequence). CDR3 nucleotides: TGCAGTGAGCGGCCGTCAAGGACCACAGATACGCAGTATTTT. This sequence encodes CSERPSRTTDTQYF.

Concerning this clonotype itself: One end of the junction varies from germline; a read error may be responsible. V and J are TRBV7-6 and TRBJ2-5, with 10 bases matching TRBD2. The DNA matches TRBJ2-1 better at its end, which makes the J call doubtful. The germline gives CDR1 SGHVS, CDR2 FNYEAQ. There are 16 residues in the CDR3. The CDR3 DNA reads TGTGGCAGCAGCTTAGCTCAGCGGGGGGGGATCAATGAGCAGTTCTTC. Encoded protein: CGSSLAQRGGINEQFF.

This clonotype was seen a handful of times. The rearrangement uses TRBV29-1 and TRBJ1-2; D possibly corresponds to TRBD1 (6 bases). CDR1 is SQVTM and CDR2 is ANQGSEA in the germline V gene. The CDR3 contains 15 residues. The germline V and J ends were trimmed by 1 base and 7 bases, with 19 bases remaining between them. The CDR3: CSVEAGWAGRGGYTF. In nucleotides, the CDR3 is TGCAGCGTTGAAGCTGGGTGGGCCGGCAGGGGTGGCTACACCTTC.

This clonotype was picked up many times. The rearrangement uses TRBV5-1 and TRBJ2-3; the D is unclear. Per the germline V gene, CDR1 is SGHRS and CDR2 is YFSETQ. The CDR3 extends over 14 amino acids. V gave up 0 bases and J gave up 4 bases, with 9 bases separating them. The CDR3 DNA reads TGCGCCAGCAGCTTGGAAAGGTACCCAGATACGCAGTATTTT. Its translation is CASSLERYPDTQYF.

The chain has TRBV6-2 or TRBV6-3 and TRBJ2-5, with a possible D match to TRBD1 (6 bases). The assigned J gene may be wrong: the sequence end matches TRBJ2-1 better. This CDR3 is 14 amino acids long. Per germline, CDR1 MNHEY and CDR2 SVGEGT. The CDR3 DNA sequence: TGTGCCAGCAGCCCCACAGGGATGGGAAATGAGCAGTTCTTC. Protein sequence: CASSPTGMGNEQFF.

This clonotype was observed a handful of times. The CDR3 protein is CASSPPRPDTQYF. In nucleotides, the CDR3 is TGTGCCAGCAGTCCGCCCCGCCCAGATACGCAGTATTTT. This chain connects TRBV27 to TRBJ2-3; D uncertain. The CDR3 runs to 13 residues. V was trimmed by 5 bases and J by 4 bases, leaving 10 bases between them. CDR1 MNHEY and CDR2 SMNVEV come from the germline V gene (reference sequence).

This clonotype was seen a few times. V gene TRBV29-1 combines with J gene TRBJ2-1; 9 bases align to TRBD2. The CDR3 has 15 amino acids. J gave up 1 base and V 7 bases, and 8 bases lay outside the gene matches. Germline V gene sequence: CDR1 SQVTM, CDR2 ANQGSEA. Here the CDR3 DNA reads TGCAGCGCCGTAGCGGGAGATCGTTCCTACAATGAGCAGTTCTTC. Amino acid sequence: CSAVAGDRSYNEQFF.

As to this clonotype: This may arise from a read error, as a much more abundant clone is one base away. V usage is TRBV3-1 and J usage is TRBJ1-4; the D is unclear. Germline CDR1 reads LGHDT; CDR2 reads YNNKEL (reference sequence). Trimming pared 5 bases from V and 8 bases from J, leaving 9 bases between. The CDR3 is 12 amino acids. The CDR3 loop is CASSEGAEKLFF. CDR3 DNA sequence: TGTGCCAGCAGCGAAGGTGCGGAAAAACTGTTTTTT. Full variable domain (outside the CDR3, taken from reference TRBV3-1 and TRBJ1-4): DTAVSQTPKYLVTQMGNDKSIKCEQNLGHDTMYWYKQDSKKFLKIMFSYNNKELIINETVPNRFSPKSPDKAHLNLHINSLELGDSAVYFCASSEGAEKLFFGSGTQLSVL.

The V call is TRBV6-1, the J call TRBJ2-7, with 11 nucleotides matching TRBD1. This CDR3 has 15 residues. V dropped 7 bases and J dropped 0; count of bases not matched to a gene: 5. Germline-derived CDR1 and CDR2 are MNHNS and SASEGT. The CDR3 region has the DNA TGTGCCAGCATTCCCGGGACAGGGGGCTCCTACGAGCAGTACTTC. It encodes CASIPGTGGSYEQYF.

This clonotype was detected many times. The V gene is TRBV29-1, the J gene TRBJ2-5; no reliable D call. The CDR3 loop spans 12 amino acids. Trimming cost V 5 bases and J 1 base, with 8 bases left between them. Germline V CDR1 and CDR2: SQVTM, ANQGSEA. This CDR3 is CSVSQSQETQYF. CDR3 sequence (DNA): TGCAGCGTTTCCCAGAGCCAAGAGACCCAGTACTTC.

This clonotype occurred a few times. The V gene is TRBV3-1, the J gene TRBJ2-5; 9 bases line up with TRBD1. With the DNA end fitting TRBJ2-1 better, the J assignment may be wrong. The CDR3 is 16 residues long. CDR1 and CDR2 (germline): LGHDT, YNNKEL (reference sequence). The chain's CDR3 is CASSREPGTGRYEQFF. The CDR3 nucleotides read TGTGCCAGCAGCCGAGAGCCGGGGACAGGGCGCTATGAGCAGTTCTTC.

The chain couples TRBV6-5 to TRBJ1-4, with D possibly being TRBD1 (5 bases). Trimming stripped 6 bases from V and 5 bases from J, with 10 bases between. In germline, CDR1 is MNHEY, CDR2 SVGAGI. CDR3 size: 13 residues. Here the CDR3 DNA reads TGTGCCAGCAGACCGAACAGGAATGAAAAACTGTTTTTT. It codes for CASRPNRNEKLFF.

This clonotype was detected only a few times. The CDR3 coding sequence is TGCAGTGCTAGGTCTAGCGGGGTCAGCTACAATGAGCAGTTCTTC. This gives the protein CSARSSGVSYNEQFF. The genes are TRBV20-1 and TRBJ2-1; 9 bases match TRBD2. Losses at the gene ends were 3 bases for V and 3 bases for J; bases not matched to a gene: 6. This CDR3 contains 15 residues. Germline CDR1 DFQATT, CDR2 SNEGSKA (reference sequence).

This clonotype was observed once. The gene calls are TRBV7-9 and TRBJ2-5; D not certain. V lost 4 bases to trimming and J lost 11 bases, with 8 bases between them. The CDR3 length is 10 residues. Germline lookup yields CDR1 SEHNR and CDR2 FQNEAQ (reference sequence). CDR3 sequence reads: CASSSIKQYF. In DNA form, the CDR3 reads TGTGCCAGCAGCTCAATAAAACAGTACTTC.

The chain links TRBV20-1 to TRBJ2-1; D perhaps matches TRBD2 (5 bases). The CDR3 sequence is 13 residues long. V lost 5 bases, J lost 6 bases, and 14 bases lay in between. Germline CDR1 and CDR2: DFQATT and SNEGSKA (reference sequence). In DNA form, the CDR3 reads TGCAGTGCTGCCGGGCGGGTTATCAATGAGCAGTTCTTC. It is translated as CSAAGRVINEQFF.

This clonotype was picked up many times. The chain combines TRBV15 with TRBJ1-4; 7 bases are shared with TRBD1. The CDR3 contains 14 residues. The V gene's germline CDR1 is LNHNV and CDR2 YYDKDF (reference sequence). With V trimmed by 2 bases and J by 8 bases, 5 bases remained unmatched. CDR3 DNA: TGTGCCACCAGCAGACAGACAGGGAACGAAAAACTGTTTTTT. Encoded protein: CATSRQTGNEKLFF. The full variable domain, with the rest looked up from reference TRBV15 and TRBJ1-4, is DAMVIQNPRYQVTQFGKPVTLSCSQTLNHNVMYWYQQKSSQAPKLLFHYYDKDFNNEADTPDNFQSRRPNTSFCFLDIRSPGLGDTAMYLCATSRQTGNEKLFFGSGTQLSVL.